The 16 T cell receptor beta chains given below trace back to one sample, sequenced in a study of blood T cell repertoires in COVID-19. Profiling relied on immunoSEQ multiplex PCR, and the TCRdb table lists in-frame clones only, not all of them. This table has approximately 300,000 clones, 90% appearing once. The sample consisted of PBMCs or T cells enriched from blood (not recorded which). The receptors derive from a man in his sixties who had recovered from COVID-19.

DNA for the CDR3: TGTGCCAGTAGTAGCAGGGGGGCCAAAAACTCTGGAAACACCATATATTTT. This translates into CASSSRGAKNSGNTIYF. V and J are TRBV19 and TRBJ1-3; TRBD1 aligns across 7 bases. This CDR3 has 17 residues. Germline V CDR1 and CDR2: LNHDA, SQIVND (reference sequence). After removal of 4 bases from V and 0 bases from J, the junction contained 9 bases not matched to a gene.

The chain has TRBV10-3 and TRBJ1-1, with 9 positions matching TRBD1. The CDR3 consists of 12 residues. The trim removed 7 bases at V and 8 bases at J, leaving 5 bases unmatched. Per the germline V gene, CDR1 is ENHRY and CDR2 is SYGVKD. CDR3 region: CAIISGTGEAFF. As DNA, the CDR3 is TGTGCCATCATTTCCGGGACAGGGGAAGCTTTCTTT.

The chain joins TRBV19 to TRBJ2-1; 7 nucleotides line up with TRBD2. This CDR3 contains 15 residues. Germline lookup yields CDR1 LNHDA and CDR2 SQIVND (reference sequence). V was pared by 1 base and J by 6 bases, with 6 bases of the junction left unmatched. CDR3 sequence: CASSIGRLAANEQFF. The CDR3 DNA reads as TGTGCCAGTAGTATAGGTAGGCTAGCGGCCAATGAGCAGTTCTTC. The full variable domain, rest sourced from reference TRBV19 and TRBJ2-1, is DGGITQSPKYLFRKEGQNVTLSCEQNLNHDAMYWYRQDPGQGLRLIYYSQIVNDFQKGDIAEGYSVSREKKESFPLTVTSAQKNPTAFYLCASSIGRLAANEQFFGPGTRLTVL.

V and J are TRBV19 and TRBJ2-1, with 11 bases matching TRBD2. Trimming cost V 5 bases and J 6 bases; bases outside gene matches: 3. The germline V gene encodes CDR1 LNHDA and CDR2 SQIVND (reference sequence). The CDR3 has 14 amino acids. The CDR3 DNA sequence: TGTGCCAGTAGTGTCCTAGCGGGAGGCAATGAGCAGTTCTTC. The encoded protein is CASSVLAGGNEQFF. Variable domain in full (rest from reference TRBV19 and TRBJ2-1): DGGITQSPKYLFRKEGQNVTLSCEQNLNHDAMYWYRQDPGQGLRLIYYSQIVNDFQKGDIAEGYSVSREKKESFPLTVTSAQKNPTAFYLCASSVLAGGNEQFFGPGTRLTVL.

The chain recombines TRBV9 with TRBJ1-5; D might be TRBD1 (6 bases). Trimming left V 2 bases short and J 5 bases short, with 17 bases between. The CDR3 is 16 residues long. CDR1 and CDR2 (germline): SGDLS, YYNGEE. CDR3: CASSVSPSGADQPQHF. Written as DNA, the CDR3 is TGTGCCAGCAGCGTTTCGCCATCAGGGGCAGATCAGCCCCAGCATTTT.

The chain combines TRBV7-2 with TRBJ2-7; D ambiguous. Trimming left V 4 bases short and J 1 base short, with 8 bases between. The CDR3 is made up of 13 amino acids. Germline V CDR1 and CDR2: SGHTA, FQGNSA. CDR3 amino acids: CASSSGPSYEQYF. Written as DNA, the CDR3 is TGTGCCAGCAGCTCGGGTCCTTCCTACGAGCAGTACTTC. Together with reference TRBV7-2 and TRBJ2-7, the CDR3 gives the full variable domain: GAGVSQSPSNKVTEKGKDVELRCDPISGHTALYWYRQSLGQGLEFLIYFQGNSAPDKSGLPSDRFSAERTGGSVSTLTIQRTQQEDSAVYLCASSSGPSYEQYFGPGTRLTVT.

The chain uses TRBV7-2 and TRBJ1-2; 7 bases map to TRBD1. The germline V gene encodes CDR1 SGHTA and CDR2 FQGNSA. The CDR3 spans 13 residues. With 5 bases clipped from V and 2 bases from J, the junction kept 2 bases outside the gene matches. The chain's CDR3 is CASSRDRNYGYTF. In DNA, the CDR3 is TGTGCCAGCAGCCGGGACAGAAACTATGGCTACACCTTC. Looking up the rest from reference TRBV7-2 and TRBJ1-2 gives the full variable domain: GAGVSQSPSNKVTEKGKDVELRCDPISGHTALYWYRQSLGQGLEFLIYFQGNSAPDKSGLPSDRFSAERTGGSVSTLTIQRTQQEDSAVYLCASSRDRNYGYTFGSGTRLTVV.

CDR3 bases: TGTGCCTGGAGTCGGGGGTCGGGGCAGCCCCAGCATTTT. This translates into CAWSRGSGQPQHF. The V gene is TRBV30, the J gene TRBJ1-5; D possibly corresponds to TRBD1 (5 bases). V lost 2 bases and J 7 bases, leaving 12 bases between the germline ends. The CDR3 is 13 residues long. Germline V gives CDR1 GTSNPN, CDR2 SVGIG (reference sequence).

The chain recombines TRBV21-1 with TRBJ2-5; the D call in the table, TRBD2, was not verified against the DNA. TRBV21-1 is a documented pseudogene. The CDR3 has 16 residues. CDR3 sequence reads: CASSSRGGPVGETQYF. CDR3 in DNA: TGTGCCAGCAGCAGTCGGGGGGGGCCGGTCGGAGAGACCCAGTACTTC.

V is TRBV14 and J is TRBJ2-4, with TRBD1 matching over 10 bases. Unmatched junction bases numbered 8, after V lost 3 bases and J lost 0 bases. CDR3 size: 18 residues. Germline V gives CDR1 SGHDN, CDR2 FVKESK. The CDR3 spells CASSHRGTGALAKNIQYF. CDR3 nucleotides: TGTGCCAGCAGCCATAGAGGGACAGGGGCCCTAGCCAAAAACATTCAGTACTTC.

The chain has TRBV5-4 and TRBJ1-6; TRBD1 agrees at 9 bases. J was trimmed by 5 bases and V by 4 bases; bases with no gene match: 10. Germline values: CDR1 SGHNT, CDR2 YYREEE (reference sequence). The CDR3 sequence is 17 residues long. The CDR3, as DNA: TGTGCCAGCAGCGTACAAACAGGGGGCGCGAATAATTCACCCCTCCACTTT. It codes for CASSVQTGGANNSPLHF.

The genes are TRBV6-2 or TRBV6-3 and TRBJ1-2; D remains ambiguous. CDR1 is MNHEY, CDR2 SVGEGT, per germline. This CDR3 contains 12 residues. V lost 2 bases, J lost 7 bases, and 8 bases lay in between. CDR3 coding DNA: TGTGCCAGCAGTTACGGAGGTGGTGGCTACACCTTC. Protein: CASSYGGGGYTF.

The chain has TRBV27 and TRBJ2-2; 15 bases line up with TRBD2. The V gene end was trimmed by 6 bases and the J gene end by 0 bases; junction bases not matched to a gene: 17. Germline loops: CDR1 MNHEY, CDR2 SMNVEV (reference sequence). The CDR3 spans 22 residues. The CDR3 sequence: CASSPGLAGGRVPEPNTGELFF. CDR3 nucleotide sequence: TGTGCCAGCAGCCCAGGACTAGCGGGAGGGAGGGTCCCGGAGCCGAACACCGGGGAGCTGTTTTTT.

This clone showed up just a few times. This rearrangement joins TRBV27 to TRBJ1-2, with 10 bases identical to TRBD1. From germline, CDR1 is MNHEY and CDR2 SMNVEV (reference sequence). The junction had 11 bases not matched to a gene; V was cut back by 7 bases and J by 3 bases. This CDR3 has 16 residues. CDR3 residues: CASIGYGTGDDYGYTF. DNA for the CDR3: TGTGCCAGCATTGGTTATGGGACAGGGGATGACTATGGCTACACCTTC.

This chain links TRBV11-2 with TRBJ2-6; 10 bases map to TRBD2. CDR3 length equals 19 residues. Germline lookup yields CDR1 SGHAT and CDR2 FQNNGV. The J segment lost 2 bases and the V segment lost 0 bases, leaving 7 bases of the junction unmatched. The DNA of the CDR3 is TGTGCCAGCAGCTTAGAAGTCATGCTAGCGGGAGCTGGGGCCAACGTCCTGACTTTC. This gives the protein CASSLEVMLAGAGANVLTF.

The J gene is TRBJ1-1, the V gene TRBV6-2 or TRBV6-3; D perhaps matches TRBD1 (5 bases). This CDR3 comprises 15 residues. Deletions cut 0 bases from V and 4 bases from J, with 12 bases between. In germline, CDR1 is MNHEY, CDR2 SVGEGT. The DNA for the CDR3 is TGTGCCAGCAGTTACTCTCCAGGGTTGGGCACTGAAGCTTTCTTT. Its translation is CASSYSPGLGTEAFF.